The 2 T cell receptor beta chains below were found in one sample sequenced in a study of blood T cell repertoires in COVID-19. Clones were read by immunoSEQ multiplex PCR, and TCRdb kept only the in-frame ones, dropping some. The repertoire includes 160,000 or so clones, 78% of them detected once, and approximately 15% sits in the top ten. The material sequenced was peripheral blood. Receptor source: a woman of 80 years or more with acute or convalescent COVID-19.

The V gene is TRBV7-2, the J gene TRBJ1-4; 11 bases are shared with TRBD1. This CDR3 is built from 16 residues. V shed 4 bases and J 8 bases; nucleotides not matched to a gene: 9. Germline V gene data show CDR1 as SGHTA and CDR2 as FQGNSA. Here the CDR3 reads CASSYPDRGRGEKLFF. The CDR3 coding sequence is TGTGCCAGCAGCTACCCGGACAGGGGGCGTGGGGAAAAACTGTTTTTT. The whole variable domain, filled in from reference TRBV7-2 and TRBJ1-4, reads GAGVSQSPSNKVTEKGKDVELRCDPISGHTALYWYRQSLGQGLEFLIYFQGNSAPDKSGLPSDRFSAERTGGSVSTLTIQRTQQEDSAVYLCASSYPDRGRGEKLFFGSGTQLSVL.

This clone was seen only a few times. DNA for the CDR3: TGCGCCAGCAGCCAGGCAGGGGCCCCAAACACTGAAGCTTTCTTT. This gives the protein CASSQAGAPNTEAFF. This rearrangement joins TRBV4-1 to TRBJ1-1, with a tentative D call TRBD1 (6 bases). The CDR3 spans 15 residues. Trimming took 3 bases from V and 2 from J, leaving 13 bases between them. In germline, CDR1 is MGHRA, CDR2 YSYEKL.